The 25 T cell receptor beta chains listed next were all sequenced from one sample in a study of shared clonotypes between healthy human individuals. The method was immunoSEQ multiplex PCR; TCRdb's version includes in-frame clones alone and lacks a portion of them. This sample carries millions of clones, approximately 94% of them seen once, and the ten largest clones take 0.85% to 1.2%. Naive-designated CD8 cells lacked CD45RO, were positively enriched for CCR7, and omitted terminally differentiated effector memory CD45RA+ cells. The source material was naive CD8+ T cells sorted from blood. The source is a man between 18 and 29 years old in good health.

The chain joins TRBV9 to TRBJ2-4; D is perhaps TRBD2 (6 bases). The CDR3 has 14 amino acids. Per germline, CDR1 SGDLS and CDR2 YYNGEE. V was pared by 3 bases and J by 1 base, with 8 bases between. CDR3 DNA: TGTGCCAGCAGCGCGGGAGCGGCCAAAAACATTCAGTACTTC. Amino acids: CASSAGAAKNIQYF.

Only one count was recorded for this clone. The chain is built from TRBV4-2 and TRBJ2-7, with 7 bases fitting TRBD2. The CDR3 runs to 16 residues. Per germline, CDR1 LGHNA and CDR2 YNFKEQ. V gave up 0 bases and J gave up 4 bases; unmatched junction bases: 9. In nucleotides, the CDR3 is TGTGCCAGCAGCCAAGAATACGGCGGGGGAGGGTACGAGCAGTACTTC. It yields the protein CASSQEYGGGGYEQYF.

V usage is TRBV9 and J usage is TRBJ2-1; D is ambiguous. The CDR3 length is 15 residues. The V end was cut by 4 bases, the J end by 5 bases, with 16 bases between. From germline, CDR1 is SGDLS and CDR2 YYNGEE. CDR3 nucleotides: TGTGCCAGCAGCCCATCTCCGGGCCAGGACAATGAGCAGTTCTTC. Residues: CASSPSPGQDNEQFF.

The CDR3 protein is CASSLVLGTETNEKLFF. CDR3 DNA: TGTGCCAGCAGTTTGGTTTTAGGAACAGAAACTAATGAAAAACTGTTTTTT. The chain has TRBV28 and TRBJ1-4; D is undetermined. Trimming pared 3 bases from V and 1 base from J, leaving 15 bases between. Per the germline V gene, CDR1 is MDHEN and CDR2 is SYDVKM. This CDR3 is 17 amino acids long. The variable domain in full, with the rest retrieved from reference TRBV28 and TRBJ1-4, is DVKVTQSSRYLVKRTGEKVFLECVQDMDHENMFWYRQDPGLGLRLIYFSYDVKMKEKGDIPEGYSVSREKKERFSLILESASTNQTSMYLCASSLVLGTETNEKLFFGSGTQLSVL.

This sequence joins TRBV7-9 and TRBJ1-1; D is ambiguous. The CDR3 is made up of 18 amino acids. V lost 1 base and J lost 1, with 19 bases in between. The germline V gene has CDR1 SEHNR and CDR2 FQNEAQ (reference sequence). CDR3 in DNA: TGTGCCAGCAGCTTAGAGGTGTGGGGTTGGGATGGGAACACTGAAGCTTTCTTT. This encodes CASSLEVWGWDGNTEAFF.

CDR3: CASSSALIGISYEQYF. The CDR3 region has the DNA TGTGCCAGCAGCTCGGCTTTAATCGGGATCTCCTACGAGCAGTACTTC. The chain combines TRBV7-8 with TRBJ2-7, with D possibly matching TRBD2 (5 bases). This CDR3 region has 16 residues. Per the germline V gene, CDR1 is SGHVS and CDR2 is FQNEAQ. Trimming cost V 4 bases and J 0 bases, with 16 bases left between them.

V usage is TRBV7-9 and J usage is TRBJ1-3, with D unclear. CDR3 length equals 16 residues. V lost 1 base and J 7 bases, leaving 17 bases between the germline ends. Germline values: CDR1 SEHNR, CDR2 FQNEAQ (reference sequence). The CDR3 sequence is CASSLEALPLWNTIYF. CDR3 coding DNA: TGTGCCAGCAGCTTAGAGGCCCTCCCTCTTTGGAACACCATATATTTT. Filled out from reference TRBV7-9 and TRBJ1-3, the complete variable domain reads DTGVSQNPRHKITKRGQNVTFRCDPISEHNRLYWYRQTLGQGPEFLTYFQNEAQLEKSRLLSDRFSAERPKGSFSTLEIQRTEQGDSAMYLCASSLEALPLWNTIYFGEGSWLTVV.

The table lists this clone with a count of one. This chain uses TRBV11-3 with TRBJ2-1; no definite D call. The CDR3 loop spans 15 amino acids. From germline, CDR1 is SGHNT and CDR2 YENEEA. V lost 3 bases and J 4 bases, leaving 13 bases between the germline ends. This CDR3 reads CASSFYRTGYNEQFF. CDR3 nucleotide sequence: TGTGCCAGCAGCTTTTATAGGACCGGTTACAATGAGCAGTTCTTC. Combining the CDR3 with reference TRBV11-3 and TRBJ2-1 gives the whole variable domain EAGVVQSPRYKIIEKKQPVAFWCNPISGHNTLYWYLQNLGQGPELLIRYENEEAVDDSQLPKDRFSAERLKGVDSTLKIQPAELGDSAVYLCASSFYRTGYNEQFFGPGTRLTVL.

Here the CDR3 reads CASSETDWTGTVNTGELFF. DNA for the CDR3: TGTGCCAGCAGCGAAACCGACTGGACCGGGACGGTGAACACCGGGGAGCTGTTTTTT. The rearrangement joins TRBV2 to TRBJ2-2; D tentatively fits TRBD1 or TRBD2 (5 bases each). This CDR3 is 19 amino acids long. Looked up from germline, CDR1 is SNHLY and CDR2 is FYNNEI. With 6 bases removed from V and 1 base from J, the gap between germline ends came to 24 bases.

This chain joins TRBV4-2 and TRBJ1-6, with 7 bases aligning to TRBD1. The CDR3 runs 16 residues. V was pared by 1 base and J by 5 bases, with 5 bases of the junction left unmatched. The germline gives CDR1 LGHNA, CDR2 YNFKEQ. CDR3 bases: TGTGCCAGCAGCCAAGCGTGGCAGGGGGATAATTCACCCCTCCACTTT. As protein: CASSQAWQGDNSPLHF.

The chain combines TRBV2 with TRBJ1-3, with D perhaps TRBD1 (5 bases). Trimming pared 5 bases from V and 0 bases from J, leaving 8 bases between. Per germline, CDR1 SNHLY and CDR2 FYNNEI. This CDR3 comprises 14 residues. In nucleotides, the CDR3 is TGTGCCAGCAGTAGCGACAGCTCTGGAAACACCATATATTTT. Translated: CASSSDSSGNTIYF.

The CDR3 protein is CASSLIQVSSTDTQYF. The CDR3 DNA follows: TGTGCCAGCAGCTTGATTCAGGTTTCTAGCACAGATACGCAGTATTTT. The chain has TRBV5-6 and TRBJ2-3; unclear D gene. CDR1 and CDR2 from the germline V gene are SGHDT and YYEEEE. The germline V and J ends were trimmed by 1 base and 0 bases, with 12 bases remaining between them. This CDR3 contains 16 residues.

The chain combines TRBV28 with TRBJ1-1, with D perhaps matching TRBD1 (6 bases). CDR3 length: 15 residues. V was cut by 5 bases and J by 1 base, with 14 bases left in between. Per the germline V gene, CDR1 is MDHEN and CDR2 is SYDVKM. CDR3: CASSGYRDGNTEAFF. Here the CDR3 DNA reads TGTGCCAGCAGTGGCTACAGGGACGGGAACACTGAAGCTTTCTTT.

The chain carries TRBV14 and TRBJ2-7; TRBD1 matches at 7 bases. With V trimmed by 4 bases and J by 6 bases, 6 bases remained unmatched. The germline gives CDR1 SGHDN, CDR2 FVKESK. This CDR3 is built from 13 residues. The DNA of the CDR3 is TGTGCCAGCAGCCCACACAGGGGCGGCGAGCAGTACTTC. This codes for CASSPHRGGEQYF.

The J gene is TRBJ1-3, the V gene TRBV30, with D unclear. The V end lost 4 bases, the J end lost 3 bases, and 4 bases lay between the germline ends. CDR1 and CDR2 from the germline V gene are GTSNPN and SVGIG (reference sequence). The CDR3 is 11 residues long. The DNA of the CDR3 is TGTGCCTGGAACCTTGGAAACACCATATATTTT. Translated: CAWNLGNTIYF.

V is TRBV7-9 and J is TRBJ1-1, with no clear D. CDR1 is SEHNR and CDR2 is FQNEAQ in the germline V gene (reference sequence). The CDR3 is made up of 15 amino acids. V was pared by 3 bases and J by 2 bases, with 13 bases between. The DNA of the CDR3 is TGTGCCAGCAGCTTGCCGTATGCGGGAAACACTGAAGCTTTCTTT. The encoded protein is CASSLPYAGNTEAFF. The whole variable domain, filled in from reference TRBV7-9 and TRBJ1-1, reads DTGVSQNPRHKITKRGQNVTFRCDPISEHNRLYWYRQTLGQGPEFLTYFQNEAQLEKSRLLSDRFSAERPKGSFSTLEIQRTEQGDSAMYLCASSLPYAGNTEAFFGQGTRLTVV.

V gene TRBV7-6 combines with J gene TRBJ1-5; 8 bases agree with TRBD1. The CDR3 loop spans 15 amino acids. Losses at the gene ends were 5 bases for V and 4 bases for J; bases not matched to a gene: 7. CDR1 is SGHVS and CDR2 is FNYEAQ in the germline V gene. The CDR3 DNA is TGTGCCAGCAGCGTCGGACAGGGCTGGAATCAGCCCCAGCATTTT. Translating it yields CASSVGQGWNQPQHF.

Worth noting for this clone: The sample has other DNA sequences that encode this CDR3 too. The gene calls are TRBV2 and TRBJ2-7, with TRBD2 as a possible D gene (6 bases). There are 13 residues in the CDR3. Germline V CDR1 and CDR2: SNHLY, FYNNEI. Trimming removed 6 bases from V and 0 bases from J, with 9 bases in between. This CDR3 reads CASRGDSSYEQYF. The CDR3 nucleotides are TGTGCCAGCAGAGGGGACTCCTCCTACGAGCAGTACTTC.

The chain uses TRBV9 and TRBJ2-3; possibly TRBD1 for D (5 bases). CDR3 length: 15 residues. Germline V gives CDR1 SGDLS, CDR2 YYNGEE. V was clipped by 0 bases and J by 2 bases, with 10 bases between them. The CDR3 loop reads CASSVDGHPTDTQYF. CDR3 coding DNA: TGTGCCAGCAGCGTAGATGGACACCCCACAGATACGCAGTATTTT.

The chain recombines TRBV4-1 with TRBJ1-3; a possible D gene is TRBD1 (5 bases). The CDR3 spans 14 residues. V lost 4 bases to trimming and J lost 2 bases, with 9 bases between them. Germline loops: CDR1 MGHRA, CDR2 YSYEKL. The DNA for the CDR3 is TGCGCCAGCAGCCCAGGGAAGGCTGGAAACACCATATATTTT. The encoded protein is CASSPGKAGNTIYF.

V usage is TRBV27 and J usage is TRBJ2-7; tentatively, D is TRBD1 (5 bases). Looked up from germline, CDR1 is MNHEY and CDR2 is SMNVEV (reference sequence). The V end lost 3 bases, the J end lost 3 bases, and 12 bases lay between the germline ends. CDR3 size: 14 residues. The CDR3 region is CASSFGQGIYEQYF. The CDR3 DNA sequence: TGTGCCAGCAGTTTCGGCCAGGGAATCTACGAGCAGTACTTC.

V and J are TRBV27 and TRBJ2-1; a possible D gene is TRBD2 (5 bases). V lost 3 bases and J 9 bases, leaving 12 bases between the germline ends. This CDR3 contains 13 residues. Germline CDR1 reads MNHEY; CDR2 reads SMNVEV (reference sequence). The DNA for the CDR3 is TGTGCCAGCAGTTTGGACTCCCGGGGTGAGCAGTTCTTC. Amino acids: CASSLDSRGEQFF.

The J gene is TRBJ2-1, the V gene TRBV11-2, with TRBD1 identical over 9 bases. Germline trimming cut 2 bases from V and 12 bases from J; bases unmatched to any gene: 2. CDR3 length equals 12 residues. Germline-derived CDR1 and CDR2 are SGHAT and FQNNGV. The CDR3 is CASSLTGGTQFF. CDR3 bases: TGTGCCAGCAGCTTAACAGGGGGCACGCAGTTCTTC.

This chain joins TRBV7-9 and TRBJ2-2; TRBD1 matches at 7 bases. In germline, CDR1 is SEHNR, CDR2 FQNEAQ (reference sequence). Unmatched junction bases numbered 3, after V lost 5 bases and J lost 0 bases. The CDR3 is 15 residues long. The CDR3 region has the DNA TGTGCCAGCAGCCAGGACAGGACGAACACCGGGGAGCTGTTTTTT. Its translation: CASSQDRTNTGELFF.

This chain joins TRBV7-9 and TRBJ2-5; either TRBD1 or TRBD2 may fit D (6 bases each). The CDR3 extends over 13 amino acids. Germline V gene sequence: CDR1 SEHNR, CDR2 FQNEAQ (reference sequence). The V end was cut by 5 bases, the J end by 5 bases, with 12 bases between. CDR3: CASSPGARETQYF. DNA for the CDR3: TGTGCCAGCAGCCCGGGGGCGCGGGAGACCCAGTACTTC.